The sequence of this T cell receptor (beta chain) was determined in a study of tumor-infiltrating lymphocytes in localized non-small cell lung cancer. Findings of the study overall: Tumors had more T cell infiltration than uninvolved lung, per TCRbeta sequencing and CD3 counts. TCR sequencing covered a subset of patients with enough tissue.

Sequenced by immunoSEQ multiplex PCR; TCRdb stores in-frame clones only, minus some. This repertoire shows over 9,000 clones, about 83% found once; its top ten account for 7% to 9%. Concerning this clone itself: Its specificity is not known.

This CDR3 is 14 amino acids long. Trimming took off 0 bases at V and 4 bases at J, with 9 bases between the two ends. Looked up from germline, CDR1 is SGDLS and CDR2 is YYNGEE. The TCR was taken from a human donor with non-small cell lung cancer. V gene TRBV9 combines with J gene TRBJ2-3; tentative D call: TRBD2 (7 bases). Source material: lung tumor tissue. CDR3 sequence: CASSVEGGSDTQYF. As DNA, the CDR3 is TGTGCCAGCAGCGTAGAGGGGGGGTCAGATACGCAGTATTTT.